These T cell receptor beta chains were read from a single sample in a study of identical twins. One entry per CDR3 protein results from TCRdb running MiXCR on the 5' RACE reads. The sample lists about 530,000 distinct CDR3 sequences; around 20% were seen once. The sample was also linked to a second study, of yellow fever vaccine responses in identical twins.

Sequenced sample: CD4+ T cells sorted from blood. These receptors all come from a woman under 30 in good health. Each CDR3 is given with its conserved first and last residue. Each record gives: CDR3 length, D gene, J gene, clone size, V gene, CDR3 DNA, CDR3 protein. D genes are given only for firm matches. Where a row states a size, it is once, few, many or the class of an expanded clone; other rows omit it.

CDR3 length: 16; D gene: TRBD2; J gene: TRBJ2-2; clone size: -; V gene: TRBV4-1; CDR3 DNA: TGCGCCAGCAGCCAAGTGACTAGCGGGAACACCGGGGAGCTGTTTTTT; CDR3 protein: CASSQVTSGNTGELFF
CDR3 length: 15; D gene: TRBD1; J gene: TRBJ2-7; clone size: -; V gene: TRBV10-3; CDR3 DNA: TGTGCCACCACCCCGACAGGGGTCCTCTCCTACGAGCAGTACTTC; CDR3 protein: CATTPTGVLSYEQYF
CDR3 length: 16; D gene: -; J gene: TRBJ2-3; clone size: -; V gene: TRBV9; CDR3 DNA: TGTGCCAGCAGCGTAGCCCGTAGCGTTAGCACAGATACGCAGTATTTT; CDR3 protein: CASSVARSVSTDTQYF
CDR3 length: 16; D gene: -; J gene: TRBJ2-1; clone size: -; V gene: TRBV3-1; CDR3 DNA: TGTGCCAGCAGCCAAGGAGGGCCTAGCTCCTACAATGAGCAGTTCTTC; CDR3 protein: CASSQGGPSSYNEQFF
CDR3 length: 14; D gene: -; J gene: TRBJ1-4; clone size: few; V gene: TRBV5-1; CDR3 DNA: TGCGCCAGTACTCGCGGGGCCGGACGTGAAAAACTGTTTTTT; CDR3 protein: CASTRGAGREKLFF
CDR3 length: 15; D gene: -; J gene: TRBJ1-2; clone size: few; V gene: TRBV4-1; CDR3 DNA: TGCGCCAGCAGCCAAGATCGGGGATTTAACTATGGCTACACCTTC; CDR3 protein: CASSQDRGFNYGYTF
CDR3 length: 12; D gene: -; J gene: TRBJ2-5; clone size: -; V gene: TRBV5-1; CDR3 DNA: TGCGCCAGCAGCCTTACAGCCGAGACCCAGTACTTC; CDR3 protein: CASSLTAETQYF
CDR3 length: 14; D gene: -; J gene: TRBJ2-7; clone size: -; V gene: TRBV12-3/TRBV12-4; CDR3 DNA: TGTGCCAGCAGTATGGGGGCCCCGAGCTACGAGCAGTACTTC; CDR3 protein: CASSMGAPSYEQYF
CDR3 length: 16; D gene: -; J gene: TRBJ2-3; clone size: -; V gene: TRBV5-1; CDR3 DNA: TGCGCCAGCAGCCCCACCGGTGGGCTGCCGGCAGATACGCAGTATTTT; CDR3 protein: CASSPTGGLPADTQYF
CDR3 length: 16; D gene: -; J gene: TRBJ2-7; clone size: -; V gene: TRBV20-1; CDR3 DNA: TGCAGTGCTAGCCCGACCAGCGGGGACAGCTCCTACGAGCAGTACTTC; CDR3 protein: CSASPTSGDSSYEQYF
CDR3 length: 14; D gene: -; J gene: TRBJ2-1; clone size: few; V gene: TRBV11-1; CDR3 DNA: TGTGCCAGCAGCTTAGATAAGCCGGGCCAAAAGCAGTTCTTC; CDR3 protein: CASSLDKPGQKQFF
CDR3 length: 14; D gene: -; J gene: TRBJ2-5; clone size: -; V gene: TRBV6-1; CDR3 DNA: TGTGCCAGCAGCTCTGGGCCTAGCGTAGAGACCCAGTACTTC; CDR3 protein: CASSSGPSVETQYF
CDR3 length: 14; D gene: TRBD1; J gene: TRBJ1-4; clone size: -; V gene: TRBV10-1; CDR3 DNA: TGCGCCAGCAGCCCGGGACAGACTAATGAAAAACTGTTTTTT; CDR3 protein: CASSPGQTNEKLFF
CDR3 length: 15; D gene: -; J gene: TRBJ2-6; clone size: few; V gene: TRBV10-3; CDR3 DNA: TGTGCCATCAGTGCGGGGGATTCTGGGGCCAACGTCCTGACTTTC; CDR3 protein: CAISAGDSGANVLTF
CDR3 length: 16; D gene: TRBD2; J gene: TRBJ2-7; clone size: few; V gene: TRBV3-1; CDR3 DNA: TGTGCCAGCAGCCAAATCCTAGCGGGTTACTCCTACGAGCAGTACTTC; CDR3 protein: CASSQILAGYSYEQYF
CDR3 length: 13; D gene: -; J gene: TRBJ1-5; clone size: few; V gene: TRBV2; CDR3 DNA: TGTGCCAGCAGTCTAGGGGGGTATTGGGCCCAGCATTTT; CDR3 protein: CASSLGGYWAQHF
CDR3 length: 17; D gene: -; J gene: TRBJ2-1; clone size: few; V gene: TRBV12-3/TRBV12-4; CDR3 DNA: TGTGCCAGCAGTTTACTTAACATTGGGCAGGGCACCAATGAGCAGTTCTTC; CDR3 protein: CASSLLNIGQGTNEQFF
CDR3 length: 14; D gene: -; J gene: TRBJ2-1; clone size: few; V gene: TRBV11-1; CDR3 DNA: TGTGCCAGCAGCCCCGCGGGCTCCTACAATGAGCAGTTCTTC; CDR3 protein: CASSPAGSYNEQFF
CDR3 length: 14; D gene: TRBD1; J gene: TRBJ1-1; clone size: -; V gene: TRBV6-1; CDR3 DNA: TGTGCCAGCGGCAGGGGGACTATGAACACTGAAGCTTTCTTT; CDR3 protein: CASGRGTMNTEAFF
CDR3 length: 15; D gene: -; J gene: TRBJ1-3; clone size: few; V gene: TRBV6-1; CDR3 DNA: TGTGCCAGCAGTACCCGGACCCGCTCTGGAAACACCATATATTTT; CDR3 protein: CASSTRTRSGNTIYF
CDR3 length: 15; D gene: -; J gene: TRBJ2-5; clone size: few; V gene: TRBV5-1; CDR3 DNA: TGCGCCAGCAGCTTGGCGGGACGGCACCAAGAGACCCAGTACTTC; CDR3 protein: CASSLAGRHQETQYF
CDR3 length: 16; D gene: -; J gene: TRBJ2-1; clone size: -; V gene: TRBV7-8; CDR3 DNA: TGTGCCAGCAGCTTATTAAGGGGCCAAACCGTCAGTGAGCAGTTCTTC; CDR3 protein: CASSLLRGQTVSEQFF
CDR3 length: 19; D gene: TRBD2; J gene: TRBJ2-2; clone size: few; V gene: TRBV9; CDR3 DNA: TGTGCCAGCAGCGTAGAACGGACTAGCGGGGGACGGGCTACCGGGGAGCTGTTTTTT; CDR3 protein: CASSVERTSGGRATGELFF
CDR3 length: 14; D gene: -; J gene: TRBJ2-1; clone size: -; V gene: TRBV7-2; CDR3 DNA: TGTGCCAGCAGCTTCGGGACTCGGGCCAATGAGCAGTTCTTC; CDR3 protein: CASSFGTRANEQFF
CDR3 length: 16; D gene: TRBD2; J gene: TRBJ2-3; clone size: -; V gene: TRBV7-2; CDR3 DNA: TGTGCCAGCAGCCCGCTAGCGGGGCGATTGCCAGATACGCAGTATTTT; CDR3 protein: CASSPLAGRLPDTQYF
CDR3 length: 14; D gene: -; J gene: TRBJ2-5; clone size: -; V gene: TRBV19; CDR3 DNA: TGTGCCAGTAGTATAGCGGGGAACCAAGAGACCCAGTACTTC; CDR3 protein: CASSIAGNQETQYF
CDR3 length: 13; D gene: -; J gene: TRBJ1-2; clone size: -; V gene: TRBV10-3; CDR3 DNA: TGTGCCATCAGTGAAGGGATTAACTATGGCTACACCTTC; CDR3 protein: CAISEGINYGYTF
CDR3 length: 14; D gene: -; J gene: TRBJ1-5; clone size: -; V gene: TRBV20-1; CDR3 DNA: TGCAGTGCTAGTGGGACACATAGCAATCAGCCCCAGCATTTT; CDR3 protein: CSASGTHSNQPQHF
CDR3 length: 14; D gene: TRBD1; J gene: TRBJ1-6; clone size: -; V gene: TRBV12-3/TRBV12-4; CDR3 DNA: TGTGCCAGCAGTTCGGACAGGCTAAATTCACCCCTCCACTTT; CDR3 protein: CASSSDRLNSPLHF
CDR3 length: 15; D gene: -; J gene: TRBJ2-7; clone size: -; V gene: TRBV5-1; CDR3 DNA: TGCGCCAGTTCCTTAGGAGGGCAAGGGTTCGACGAGCAGTACTTC; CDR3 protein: CASSLGGQGFDEQYF
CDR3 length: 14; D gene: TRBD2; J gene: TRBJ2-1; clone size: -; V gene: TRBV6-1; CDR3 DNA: TGTGCCAGCAGTACGAGGACTAGCGGGAATGAGCAGTTCTTC; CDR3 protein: CASSTRTSGNEQFF
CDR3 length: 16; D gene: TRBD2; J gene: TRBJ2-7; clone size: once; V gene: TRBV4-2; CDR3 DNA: TGTGCCAGCATGGATATAGCGGGCGTGGGGCGCTACGAGCAGTACTTC; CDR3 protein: CASMDIAGVGRYEQYF
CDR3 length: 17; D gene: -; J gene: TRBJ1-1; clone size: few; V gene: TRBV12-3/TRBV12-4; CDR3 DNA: TGTGCCAGCACAACACGGCAGGGCTACGGTATGAACACTGAAGCTTTCTTT; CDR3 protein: CASTTRQGYGMNTEAFF
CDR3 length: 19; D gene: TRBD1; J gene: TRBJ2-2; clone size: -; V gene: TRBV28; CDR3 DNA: TGTGCCAGCAGTTCCCCCGGGACAGGGGGCGGACCAAACACCGGGGAGCTGTTTTTT; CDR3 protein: CASSSPGTGGGPNTGELFF
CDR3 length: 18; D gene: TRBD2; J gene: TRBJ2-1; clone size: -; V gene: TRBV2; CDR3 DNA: TGTGCCAGCTGGACAGTTCCCTTACTAGCGGACTCCTACAATGAGCAGTTCTTC; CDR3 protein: CASWTVPLLADSYNEQFF
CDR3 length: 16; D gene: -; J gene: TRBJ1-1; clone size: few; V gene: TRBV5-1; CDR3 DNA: TGCGCCAGCAGCTTGGGAGGAGGGGCCTTGAACACTGAAGCTTTCTTT; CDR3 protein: CASSLGGGALNTEAFF
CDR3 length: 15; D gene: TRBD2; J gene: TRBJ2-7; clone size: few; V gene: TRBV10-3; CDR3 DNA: TGTGCCATCCGAGAGCGGGAGGCTGAAACCTACGAGCAGTACTTC; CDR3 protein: CAIREREAETYEQYF
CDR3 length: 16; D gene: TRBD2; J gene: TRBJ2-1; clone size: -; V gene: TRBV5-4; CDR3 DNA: TGTGCCAGCAGTACCAATCTAGCGGGAGCTTGGAATGAGCAGTTCTTC; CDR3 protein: CASSTNLAGAWNEQFF
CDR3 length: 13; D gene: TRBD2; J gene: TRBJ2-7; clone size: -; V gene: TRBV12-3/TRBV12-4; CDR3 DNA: TGTGCCAGCAGTAAGCGGGACCCGCGTGAGCAGTACTTC; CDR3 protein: CASSKRDPREQYF
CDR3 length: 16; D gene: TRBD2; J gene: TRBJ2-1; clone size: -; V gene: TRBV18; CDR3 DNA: TGTGCCAGCACGACCCAAAGACTAGCGGAGGACAATGAGCAGTTCTTC; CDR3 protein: CASTTQRLAEDNEQFF
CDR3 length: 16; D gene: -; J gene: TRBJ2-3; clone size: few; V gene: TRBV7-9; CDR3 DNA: TGTGCCAGCAGCTTAGTGCAGGGCAGCTACACAGATACGCAGTATTTT; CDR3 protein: CASSLVQGSYTDTQYF
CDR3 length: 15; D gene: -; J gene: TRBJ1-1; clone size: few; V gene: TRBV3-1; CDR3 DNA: TGTGCCAGCAGCCAAGATTGGGGCGTTGGCACTGAAGCTTTCTTT; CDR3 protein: CASSQDWGVGTEAFF
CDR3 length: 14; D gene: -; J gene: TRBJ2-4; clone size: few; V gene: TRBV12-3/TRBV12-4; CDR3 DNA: TGTGCCAGCAGTTTTGGGGGTGAGGGAAACATTCAGTACTTC; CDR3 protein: CASSFGGEGNIQYF
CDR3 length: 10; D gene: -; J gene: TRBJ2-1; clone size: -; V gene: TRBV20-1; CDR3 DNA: TGCAGTGCTAGAGTGGAAGAGCAGTTCTTC; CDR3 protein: CSARVEEQFF
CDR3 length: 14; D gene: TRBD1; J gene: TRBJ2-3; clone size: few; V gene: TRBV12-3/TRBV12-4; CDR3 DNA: TGTGCCAGCATCCGGGACAGGGTCACAGATACGCAGTATTTT; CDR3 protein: CASIRDRVTDTQYF
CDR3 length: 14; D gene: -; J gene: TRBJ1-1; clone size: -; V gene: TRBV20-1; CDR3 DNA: TGCAGTGCTAGAGTTGGCGGGGGGAACACTGAAGCTTTCTTT; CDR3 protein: CSARVGGGNTEAFF
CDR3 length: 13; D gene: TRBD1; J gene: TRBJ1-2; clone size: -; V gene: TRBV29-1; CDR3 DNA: TGCAGCGTTGAAGGGACAGGGGCCAATGGCTACACCTTC; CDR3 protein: CSVEGTGANGYTF
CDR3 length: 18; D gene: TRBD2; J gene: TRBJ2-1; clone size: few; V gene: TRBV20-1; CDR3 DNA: TGCAGTGCTAGTGCCCCTCGACTAGCGGGAGGCAAATACAATGAGCAGTTCTTC; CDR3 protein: CSASAPRLAGGKYNEQFF
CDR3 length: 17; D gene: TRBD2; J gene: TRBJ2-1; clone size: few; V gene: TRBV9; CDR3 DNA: TGTGCCAGCAGCGCCCAATCTCCGGGACTAGCCGTGAATGAGCAGTTCTTC; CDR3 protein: CASSAQSPGLAVNEQFF
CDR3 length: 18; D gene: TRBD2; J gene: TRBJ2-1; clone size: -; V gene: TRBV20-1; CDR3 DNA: TGCAGTGCTAGTTCTGCGGGGGGGCCCCTACGACTACGCGATGAGCAGTTCTTC; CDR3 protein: CSASSAGGPLRLRDEQFF
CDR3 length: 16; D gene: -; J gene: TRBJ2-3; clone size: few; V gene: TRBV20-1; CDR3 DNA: TGCAGTACACGTGGGGGCCCAGAGATTGGCACAGATACGCAGTATTTT; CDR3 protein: CSTRGGPEIGTDTQYF
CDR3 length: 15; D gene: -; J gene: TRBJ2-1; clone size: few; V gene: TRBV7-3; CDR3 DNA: TGTGCCAGCAGCCCCGGACTATTTCTGAGCGATGAGCAGTTCTTC; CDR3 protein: CASSPGLFLSDEQFF
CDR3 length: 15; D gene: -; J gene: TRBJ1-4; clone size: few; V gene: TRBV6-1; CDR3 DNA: TGTGCCAGCAGTCCACTTAAGGGTTTGGATGAAAAACTGTTTTTT; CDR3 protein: CASSPLKGLDEKLFF
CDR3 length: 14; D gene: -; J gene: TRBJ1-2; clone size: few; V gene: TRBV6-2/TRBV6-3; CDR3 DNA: TGTGCCAGCAGACGGACCCGTGGGGAGTATGGCTACACCTTC; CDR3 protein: CASRRTRGEYGYTF
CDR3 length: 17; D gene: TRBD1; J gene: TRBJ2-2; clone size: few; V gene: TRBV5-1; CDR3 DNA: TGCGCCAGCAGCAGGACAGGGTTACAAGGTTCCGCCGGGGAGCTGTTTTTT; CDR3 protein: CASSRTGLQGSAGELFF